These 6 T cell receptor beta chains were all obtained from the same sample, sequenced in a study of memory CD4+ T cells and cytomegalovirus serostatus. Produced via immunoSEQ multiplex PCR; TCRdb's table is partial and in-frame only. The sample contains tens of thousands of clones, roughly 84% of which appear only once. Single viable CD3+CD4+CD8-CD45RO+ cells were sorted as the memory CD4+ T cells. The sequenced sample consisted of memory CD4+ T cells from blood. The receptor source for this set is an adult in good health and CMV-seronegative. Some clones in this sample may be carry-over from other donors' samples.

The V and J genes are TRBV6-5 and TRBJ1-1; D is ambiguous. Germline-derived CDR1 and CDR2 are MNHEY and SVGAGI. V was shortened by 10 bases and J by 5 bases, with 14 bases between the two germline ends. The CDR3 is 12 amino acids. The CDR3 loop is CATTRTGTEAFF. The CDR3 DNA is TGTGCCACCACTAGGACGGGGACTGAAGCTTTCTTT.

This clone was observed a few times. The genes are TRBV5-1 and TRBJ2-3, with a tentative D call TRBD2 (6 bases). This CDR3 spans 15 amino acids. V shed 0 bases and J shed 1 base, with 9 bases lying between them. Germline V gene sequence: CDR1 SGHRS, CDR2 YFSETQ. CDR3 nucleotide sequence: TGCGCCAGCAGCTTGGGGGCTAGCGGCACAGATACGCAGTATTTT. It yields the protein CASSLGASGTDTQYF.

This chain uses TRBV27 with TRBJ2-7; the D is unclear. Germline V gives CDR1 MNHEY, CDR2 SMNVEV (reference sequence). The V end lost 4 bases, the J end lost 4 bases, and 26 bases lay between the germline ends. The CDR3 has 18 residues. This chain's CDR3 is CASSSPTRTKPDRYEQYF. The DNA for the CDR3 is TGTGCCAGCAGTTCACCCACCCGAACAAAGCCGGACCGGTACGAGCAGTACTTC.

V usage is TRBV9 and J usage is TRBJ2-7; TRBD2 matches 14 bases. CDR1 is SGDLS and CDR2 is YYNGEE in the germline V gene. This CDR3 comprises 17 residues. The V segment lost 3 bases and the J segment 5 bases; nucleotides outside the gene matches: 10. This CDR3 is CASSAPGLAGANDEQYF. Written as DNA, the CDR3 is TGTGCCAGCAGCGCGCCGGGACTAGCGGGAGCGAACGACGAGCAGTACTTC. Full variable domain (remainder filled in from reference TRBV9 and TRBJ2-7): DSGVTQTPKHLITATGQRVTLRCSPRSGDLSVYWYQQSLDQGLQFLIQYYNGEERAKGNILERFSAQQFPDLHSELNLSSLELGDSALYFCASSAPGLAGANDEQYFGPGTRLTVT.

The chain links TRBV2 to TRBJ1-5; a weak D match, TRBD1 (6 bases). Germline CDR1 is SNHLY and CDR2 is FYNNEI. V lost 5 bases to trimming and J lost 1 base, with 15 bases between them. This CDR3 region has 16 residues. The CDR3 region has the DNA TGTGCCAGCAGTTCCCAGCGAGGGGGAAGCAATCAGCCCCAGCATTTT. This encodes CASSSQRGGSNQPQHF.

The CDR3 bases are TGTGCTAGTGGTTTGAGGACCTCACTAGCGGAGTACTCCAGCCCCCCTGAGCAGTACTTC. Translation: CASGLRTSLAEYSSPPEQYF. J is TRBJ2-7 and V is TRBV12-5; 8 nucleotides agree with TRBD2. The CDR3 has 20 amino acids. Per germline, CDR1 LGHNT and CDR2 FRNRAP. Germline trimming cut 2 bases from V and 7 bases from J; bases unmatched to any gene: 25.